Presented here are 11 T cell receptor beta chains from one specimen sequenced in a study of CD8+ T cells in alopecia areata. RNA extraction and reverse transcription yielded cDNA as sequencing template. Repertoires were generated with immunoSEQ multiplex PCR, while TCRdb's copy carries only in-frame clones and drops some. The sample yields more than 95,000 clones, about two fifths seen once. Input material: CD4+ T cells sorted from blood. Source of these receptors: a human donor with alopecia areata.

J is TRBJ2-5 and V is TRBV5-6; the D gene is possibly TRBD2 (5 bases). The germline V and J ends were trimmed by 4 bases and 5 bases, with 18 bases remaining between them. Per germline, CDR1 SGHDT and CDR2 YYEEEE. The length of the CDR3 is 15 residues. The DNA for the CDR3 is TGTGCCAGCAGCCACGGAGGCTTGGGGTCCGAGACCCAGTACTTC. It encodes CASSHGGLGSETQYF.

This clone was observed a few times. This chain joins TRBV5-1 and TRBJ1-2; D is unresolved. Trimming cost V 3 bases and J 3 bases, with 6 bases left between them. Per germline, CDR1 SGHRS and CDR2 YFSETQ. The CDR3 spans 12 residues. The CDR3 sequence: CASSWGDYGYTF. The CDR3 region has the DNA TGCGCCAGCAGCTGGGGTGACTATGGCTACACCTTC.

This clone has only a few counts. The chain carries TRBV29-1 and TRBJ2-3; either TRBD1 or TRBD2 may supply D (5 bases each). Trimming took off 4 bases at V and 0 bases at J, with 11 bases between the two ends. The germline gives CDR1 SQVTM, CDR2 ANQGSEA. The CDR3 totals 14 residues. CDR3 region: CSVVGVGSTDTQYF. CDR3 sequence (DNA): TGCAGCGTTGTGGGGGTCGGGAGCACAGATACGCAGTATTTT.

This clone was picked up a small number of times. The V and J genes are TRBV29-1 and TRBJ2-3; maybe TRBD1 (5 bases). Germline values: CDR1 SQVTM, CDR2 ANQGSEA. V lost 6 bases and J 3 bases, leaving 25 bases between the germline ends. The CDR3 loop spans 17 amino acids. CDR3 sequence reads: CSVTPRQGLLFTDTQYF. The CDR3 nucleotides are TGCAGCGTGACCCCTCGGCAGGGTTTATTATTTACAGATACGCAGTATTTT.

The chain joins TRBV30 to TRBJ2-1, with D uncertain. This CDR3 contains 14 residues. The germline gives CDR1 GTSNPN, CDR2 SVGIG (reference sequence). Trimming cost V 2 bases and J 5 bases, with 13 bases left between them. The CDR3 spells CAWSTVGRNNEQFF. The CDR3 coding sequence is TGTGCCTGGAGTACCGTTGGACGCAACAATGAGCAGTTCTTC.

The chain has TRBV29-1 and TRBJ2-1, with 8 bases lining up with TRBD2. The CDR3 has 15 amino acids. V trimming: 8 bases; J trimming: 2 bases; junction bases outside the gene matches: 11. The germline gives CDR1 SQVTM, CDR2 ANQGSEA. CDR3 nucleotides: TGCAGCCACCTCGGAGATAGCGGGGCCTACAATGAGCAGTTCTTC. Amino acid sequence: CSHLGDSGAYNEQFF.

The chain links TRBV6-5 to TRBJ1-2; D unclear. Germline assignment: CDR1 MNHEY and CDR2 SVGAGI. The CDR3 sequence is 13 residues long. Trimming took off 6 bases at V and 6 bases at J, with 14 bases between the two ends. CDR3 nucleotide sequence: TGTGCCAGCAGCTCCGACCGAAGCAATGGCTACACCTTC. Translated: CASSSDRSNGYTF.

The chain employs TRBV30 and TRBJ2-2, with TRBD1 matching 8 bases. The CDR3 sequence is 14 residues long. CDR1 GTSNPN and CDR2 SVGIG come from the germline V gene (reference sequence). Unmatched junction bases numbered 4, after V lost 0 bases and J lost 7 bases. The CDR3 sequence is CAWSVRTGIGELFF. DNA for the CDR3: TGTGCCTGGAGTGTGAGGACAGGGATCGGGGAGCTGTTTTTT.

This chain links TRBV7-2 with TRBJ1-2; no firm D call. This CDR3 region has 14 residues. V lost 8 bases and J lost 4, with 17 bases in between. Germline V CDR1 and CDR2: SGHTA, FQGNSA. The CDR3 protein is CASEEAGALYGYTF. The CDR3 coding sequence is TGTGCCAGCGAAGAGGCAGGTGCTCTCTATGGCTACACCTTC.

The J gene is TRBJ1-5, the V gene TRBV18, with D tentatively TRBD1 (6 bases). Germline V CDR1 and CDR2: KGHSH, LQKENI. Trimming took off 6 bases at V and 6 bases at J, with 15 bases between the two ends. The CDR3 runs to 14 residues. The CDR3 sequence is CASSRTGTRQPQHF. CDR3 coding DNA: TGTGCCAGCTCGCGAACAGGGACTCGTCAGCCCCAGCATTTT.

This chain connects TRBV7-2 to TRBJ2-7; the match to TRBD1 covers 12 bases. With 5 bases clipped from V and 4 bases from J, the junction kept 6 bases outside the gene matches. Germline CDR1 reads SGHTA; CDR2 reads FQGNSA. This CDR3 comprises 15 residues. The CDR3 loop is CASSPGTGGSYEQYF. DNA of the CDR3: TGTGCCAGCAGCCCTGGGACAGGGGGCTCTTACGAGCAGTACTTC. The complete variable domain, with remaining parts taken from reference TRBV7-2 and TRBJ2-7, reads GAGVSQSPSNKVTEKGKDVELRCDPISGHTALYWYRQSLGQGLEFLIYFQGNSAPDKSGLPSDRFSAERTGGSVSTLTIQRTQQEDSAVYLCASSPGTGGSYEQYFGPGTRLTVT.